This T cell receptor beta chain was identified during a study of OX40 agonist ivuxolimab in advanced cancers. Overall study context: It was permissible to have had prior anti-PD-1, anti-PD-L1 or anti-CTLA-4 therapy, and more than 30% had some.

TCRdb's copy holds only in-frame clones and misses some; the assay was immunoSEQ multiplex PCR. The sample includes some 65,000 clones, roughly 80% of them seen just once. The length of the CDR3 is 14 residues. Germline V gives CDR1 SNHLY, CDR2 FYNNEI. Trimming shortened V by 2 bases and J by 5 bases, and 12 bases separated the two germline ends. The receptor was isolated from an adult with an advanced solid tumor such as melanoma, head and neck, liver or kidney cancer. The rearrangement uses TRBV2 and TRBJ2-5; D ambiguous. The sequencing used CD4+ or CD8+ T cells sorted from blood, collected in a trial of the OX40 agonist ivuxolimab. The CDR3 sequence: CASSEYLLRETQYF. For the CDR3, the DNA is TGTGCCAGCAGTGAATATTTGCTCCGGGAGACCCAGTACTTC.